The present T cell receptor (beta chain) was sequenced within a study of T cell responses to AZD1222 COVID-19 vaccine. About the study: Both about-4-week and about-12-week second-dose recipients were combined. Study results and limitations: Breadth and depth of Spike-specific TCRs rose after two AZD1222 doses. Seropositive at baseline were only a handful of AZD1222 recipients.

This table comes from immunoSEQ multiplex PCR, and its TCRdb copy is limited to in-frame clones, with some not included. Seen here are approximately 97,000 clones, roughly nine tenths observed once, and the top ten hold around 6.8%. V shed 0 bases and J shed 6 bases, with 6 bases lying between them. This CDR3 is built from 13 residues. In germline, CDR1 is LNHNV, CDR2 YYDKDF (reference sequence). As concerns this clone: What it binds is not known.

The rearrangement uses TRBV15 and TRBJ1-3; D perhaps matches TRBD1 (5 bases). The sample here was peripheral blood, taken on day 0 of AZD1222 vaccination. This clonotype originated in an adult in good health. This chain's CDR3 is CATSRDGANTIYF. As DNA, the CDR3 is TGTGCCACCAGCAGAGATGGGGCAAACACCATATATTTT.